The sequence of this TCR beta chain was determined in a study of T-cell reconstitution after alpha-beta-depleted transplantation in children listed by TCRdb under 2016. The study in broad terms: The study quantitatively tracked T-cell immune reconstitution after TCRalphabeta/CD19-depleted allogeneic hematopoietic cell transplantation in children using TCR repertoire profiling.

This clonotype was counted only a few times. There is no known antigen for this receptor. No per-base quality is available; no much larger clone lies one base away. The CDR3 has 13 amino acids, counting the end cysteine and phenylalanine. Only the CDR3 portion is preserved as DNA: 39 bases, with reading frame beginning at the first base. The germline V gene supplies CDR1 MNHNS and CDR2 SASEGT. V drops 7 bases and J drops 8 bases, leaving 17 bases in between. The receptor library was made with PCR. The instrument was an Illumina HiSeq 2500. TCR library preparation used molecular barcoding, with unique molecular identifiers applied to normalize quantification of the TCRbeta repertoire. The public reads were run again by TCRdb, first through fastp at Q25 and then through MiXCR, and only productive beta chains were kept. Rows with a matching CDR3 protein are joined into one entry that keeps the most common DNA and genes. This sample has 350,000 to 450,000 distinct CDR3 sequences in its table, and roughly 13% of those were observed once. In total, the top ten clones hold roughly 4.5% of the sample.

Sequences were derived from PBMCs, sampled from the stem cell graft. The receptor chain draws on TRBV6-1 and TRBJ1-1, with no confidently assigned D gene. This TCR came from a human donor who donated a stem cell graft to a child with Fanconi anemia. The CDR3 here reads CASTAGSLQEAFF. The nucleotide sequence reads TGTGCCAGCACTGCGGGGTCCCTTCAAGAAGCTTTCTTT.